These 18 T cell receptor beta chains were sequenced from one sample in a study of response to subunit inactivated influenza vaccine. In TCRdb, the RT-PCR reads were re-called with MiXCR into one record per CDR3 protein. Of roughly 180,000 distinct CDR3 sequences listed, 7.5% to 10% were seen once; the top ten hold roughly 10%. The sample in question was non-naive T cells sorted from PBMCs, obtained on the day of vaccination. These receptors were collected from a middle-aged man who received an inactivated influenza vaccine.

The chain is built from TRBV19 and TRBJ2-5; either TRBD1 or TRBD2 may supply D (6 bases each). Per germline, CDR1 LNHDA and CDR2 SQIVND (reference sequence). The V end lost 5 bases, the J end lost 2 bases, and 12 bases lay between the germline ends. The CDR3 length is 14 residues. In DNA, the CDR3 is TGTGCCAGTAGTGTGGCGGGACAACAAGAGACCCAGTACTTC. It encodes CASSVAGQQETQYF.

Ten or more counts support this clonotype. This chain uses TRBV7-9 with TRBJ2-1; D unresolved. The CDR3 length is 13 residues. The germline V gene has CDR1 SEHNR and CDR2 FQNEAQ (reference sequence). The germline V and J ends were trimmed by 3 bases and 9 bases, with 12 bases remaining between them. The CDR3 DNA is TGTGCCAGCAGCTTTGGTAGCTGGAGTGAGCAGTTCTTC. Residues: CASSFGSWSEQFF.

This clonotype was recorded many times. In DNA, the CDR3 is TGTGCCAGCACCGACCGAGGGGGCGATGGCTACACCTTC. Its translation is CASTDRGGDGYTF. V is TRBV6-6 and J is TRBJ1-2, with 7 bases lining up with TRBD1. The germline V gene has CDR1 MNHNY and CDR2 SVGAGI (reference sequence). V was pared by 7 bases and J by 6 bases, with 8 bases of the junction left unmatched. The CDR3 has 13 residues.

This clonotype was counted a few times. The chain employs TRBV10-3 and TRBJ2-1; 10 positions agree with TRBD2. J was trimmed by 8 bases and V by 9 bases; bases with no gene match: 13. CDR1 ENHRY and CDR2 SYGVKD come from the germline V gene. The CDR3 has 15 amino acids. CDR3 DNA: TGTGCCATTTCCCACAGGGCTAGCGGGAGAGATGAGCAGTTCTTC. It encodes CAISHRASGRDEQFF.

This chain uses TRBV7-9 with TRBJ2-2; D is possibly TRBD1 (5 bases). V dropped 6 bases and J dropped 6 bases, with 11 bases sitting between them. This CDR3 is 13 amino acids long. Germline V lookup: CDR1 SEHNR, CDR2 FQNEAQ (reference sequence). CDR3 nucleotide sequence: TGTGCCAGCAGTCGGCCCAGGGCCGGGGAGCTGTTTTTT. Its protein product is CASSRPRAGELFF.

This clonotype has more than one count but fewer than ten. V usage is TRBV10-3 and J usage is TRBJ1-2; 9 nucleotides match TRBD1. The CDR3 totals 14 residues. Germline CDR1 reads ENHRY; CDR2 reads SYGVKD. J lost 1 base, V lost 6 bases, and 3 bases had no gene match. CDR3 sequence reads: CAISWGQGNYGYTF. DNA of the CDR3: TGTGCCATCAGCTGGGGACAGGGTAACTATGGCTACACCTTC.

V usage is TRBV11-3 and J usage is TRBJ2-2, with D uncertain. The ends were cut back, 1 base at V and 0 bases at J, with 9 bases in the middle. CDR3 length equals 16 residues. Germline V gene data show CDR1 as SGHNT and CDR2 as YENEEA. CDR3: CASSLGAGSNTGELFF. The CDR3 coding sequence is TGTGCCAGCAGCTTAGGGGCAGGATCGAACACCGGGGAGCTGTTTTTT.

Note on this clonotype: A read error may produce the germline difference seen at one junction end. This chain connects TRBV6-2 or TRBV6-3 to TRBJ2-5, with a weak D call TRBD2 (7 bases). The germline V gene encodes CDR1 MNHEY and CDR2 SVGEGT. The CDR3 runs to 15 residues. CDR3 nucleotide sequence: TGTGCCGGCAGTTACATGGGGGGGGCTCAAGAGACCCAGTACTTC. This sequence encodes CAGSYMGGAQETQYF.

This chain connects TRBV7-8 to TRBJ2-2; no reliable D call. The CDR3 has 14 residues. Germline V lookup: CDR1 SGHVS, CDR2 FQNEAQ. The V and J ends lost 3 bases and 2 bases respectively, with 7 bases between them. The chain's CDR3 is CASSLLRNTGELFF. In nucleotides, the CDR3 is TGTGCCAGCAGCTTGCTCAGAAACACCGGGGAGCTGTTTTTT.

There are a few counts of this clonotype. This chain joins TRBV20-1 and TRBJ2-7; D is possibly TRBD1 or TRBD2 (5 bases each). The germline V gene encodes CDR1 DFQATT and CDR2 SNEGSKA (reference sequence). The CDR3 spans 14 residues. The germline V and J ends were trimmed by 5 bases and 1 base, with 15 bases remaining between them. CDR3 DNA sequence: TGCAGTGCTCTTCGGGACCCAACATCCTACGAGCAGTACTTC. Its protein is CSALRDPTSYEQYF.

There are a few counts of this clonotype. The chain couples TRBV28 to TRBJ1-4; 10 nucleotides align to TRBD1. Germline assignment: CDR1 MDHEN and CDR2 SYDVKM. CDR3 size: 14 residues. The V gene end was trimmed by 6 bases and the J gene end by 6 bases; junction bases not matched to a gene: 4. The CDR3 region has the DNA TGTGCCAGCAGAGACAGGGGGCTCGATGAAAAACTGTTTTTT. Encoded protein: CASRDRGLDEKLFF.

The V call is TRBV20-1, the J call TRBJ1-4; tentatively, D is TRBD1 (5 bases). Germline V CDR1 and CDR2: DFQATT, SNEGSKA (reference sequence). There are 16 residues in the CDR3. V lost 1 base and J 0 bases, leaving 12 bases between the germline ends. The chain's CDR3 is CSARGDSAATNEKLFF. The CDR3 DNA sequence: TGCAGTGCTAGAGGCGACAGTGCAGCAACTAATGAAAAACTGTTTTTT.

This chain joins TRBV12-3 or TRBV12-4 and TRBJ2-5, with 13 bases lining up with TRBD2. The CDR3 is 16 amino acids. Trimming took 5 bases from V and 5 from J; bases not matched to a gene: 8. CDR3 nucleotide sequence: TGTGCCAGCAGTCCAACTAGCGGGAGGGCCGGGGAGACCCAGTACTTC. Translation: CASSPTSGRAGETQYF.

The chain is built from TRBV12-3 or TRBV12-4 and TRBJ2-6, with TRBD2 matching over 9 bases. V dropped 3 bases and J dropped 0; count of bases not matched to a gene: 3. CDR3 length equals 17 residues. This CDR3 is CASSLGSGGSGANVLTF. Written as DNA, the CDR3 is TGTGCCAGCAGTTTGGGTAGCGGGGGCTCTGGGGCCAACGTCCTGACTTTC.

V and J are TRBV7-2 and TRBJ2-7; 7 bases map to TRBD2. V shed 5 bases and J 2 bases; nucleotides not matched to a gene: 12. The CDR3 extends over 16 amino acids. Germline CDR1 SGHTA, CDR2 FQGNSA. The CDR3 reads CASSLGSGVSPYEQYF. The CDR3 nucleotides read TGTGCCAGCAGCCTAGGGAGCGGGGTATCCCCCTACGAGCAGTACTTC.

Many counts were recorded for this clonotype. The rearrangement links TRBV5-1 to TRBJ2-5, with 7 bases matching TRBD1. The V gene's germline CDR1 is SGHRS and CDR2 YFSETQ. Germline trimming cut 2 bases from V and 3 bases from J; bases unmatched to any gene: 4. The CDR3 contains 14 residues. DNA of the CDR3: TGCGCCAGCAGCTTTGGGACAGCAAAAGAGACCCAGTACTTC. Translated: CASSFGTAKETQYF. Supplemented by reference TRBV5-1 and TRBJ2-5, the full variable domain reads KAGVTQTPRYLIKTRGQQVTLSCSPISGHRSVSWYQQTPGQGLQFLFEYFSETQRNKGNFPGRFSGRQFSNSRSEMNVSTLELGDSALYLCASSFGTAKETQYFGPGTRLLVL.

This clonotype was found many times. The chain carries TRBV7-9 and TRBJ2-1, with D perhaps TRBD1 (6 bases). The CDR3 sequence is 14 residues long. Trimming removed 4 bases from V and 12 bases from J, with 19 bases in between. From germline, CDR1 is SEHNR and CDR2 FQNEAQ (reference sequence). The CDR3: CASSSDRFLRSQFF. The DNA of the CDR3 is TGTGCCAGCAGCTCAGACAGGTTTCTAAGGTCGCAGTTCTTC.

There are a few counts of this clonotype. The chain employs TRBV20-1 and TRBJ2-3; 10 bases align to TRBD2. With 5 bases clipped from V and 4 bases from J, the junction kept 9 bases outside the gene matches. From germline, CDR1 is DFQATT and CDR2 SNEGSKA (reference sequence). This CDR3 is 15 amino acids long. In DNA, the CDR3 is TGCAGTGCTGTCCCGGGACTAGCGATGGCAGATACGCAGTATTTT. Translating gives CSAVPGLAMADTQYF.